Each of the 23 T cell receptor beta chains below was sequenced from the same sample in a study of shared clonotypes between healthy human individuals. The protocol was immunoSEQ multiplex PCR, while the TCRdb copy is restricted to in-frame clones and leaves out a portion. The sample holds 1,500,000 or so clones, roughly 98.5% seen once. Sample: naive CD4+ T cells sorted from blood. As to subset: CD45RA+ positively selected. The receptor set was obtained from a man aged 25-40 years in good health.

Note on this clone: The sample holds other DNA sequences that translate to the same CDR3. This sequence joins TRBV6-5 and TRBJ2-1; D is perhaps TRBD1 (6 bases). The germline gives CDR1 MNHEY, CDR2 SVGAGI. The V gene lost 4 bases and the J gene lost 4 bases, with 14 bases spanning the gap. The CDR3 spans 15 residues. The CDR3 DNA sequence: TGTGCCAGCAGTTCCCCGGGACAAGTTTACAATGAGCAGTTCTTC. Protein: CASSSPGQVYNEQFF.

This clone was seen a single time. This chain uses TRBV6-1 with TRBJ2-1; D may be TRBD2 (5 bases). V dropped 7 bases and J dropped 5 bases, with 15 bases sitting between them. From germline, CDR1 is MNHNS and CDR2 SASEGT. The length of the CDR3 is 14 residues. The CDR3 reads CASNFRDANNEQFF. The CDR3 DNA is TGTGCCAGCAATTTCCGGGATGCTAACAATGAGCAGTTCTTC.

This clone was picked up one time. The rearrangement joins TRBV9 to TRBJ2-5; 8 nucleotides agree with TRBD2. The ends lost 5 bases at V and 5 bases at J; junction bases unmatched: 11. CDR1 is SGDLS and CDR2 is YYNGEE in the germline V gene. The CDR3 is 15 amino acids. The CDR3 DNA follows: TGTGCCAGCAGTGAAGCTACGGGAGGGCGGGAGACCCAGTACTTC. As protein: CASSEATGGRETQYF.

This CDR3 reads CSVAAVDEQFF. The DNA of the CDR3 is TGCAGCGTTGCGGCGGTAGATGAGCAGTTCTTC. This chain links TRBV29-1 with TRBJ2-1; D gene unclear. The CDR3 covers 11 residues. In germline, CDR1 is SQVTM, CDR2 ANQGSEA. V was trimmed by 4 bases and J by 8 bases, leaving 9 bases between them.

The chain links TRBV10-3 to TRBJ1-5; D unresolved. The ends were cut back, 2 bases at V and 11 bases at J, with 13 bases in the middle. The germline V gene has CDR1 ENHRY and CDR2 SYGVKD. The CDR3 consists of 13 residues. In DNA, the CDR3 is TGTGCCATCAGTGAGAACCCATTTTGGGCCCAGCATTTT. Amino acids: CAISENPFWAQHF.

In its sample, this clone was seen once. J is TRBJ1-2 and V is TRBV2; D possibly corresponds to TRBD1 (5 bases). The CDR3 totals 13 residues. Trimming took off 5 bases at V and 4 bases at J, with 11 bases between the two ends. Germline V gene data show CDR1 as SNHLY and CDR2 as FYNNEI. CDR3 coding DNA: TGTGCCAGCAGTTGGGAAGGGGCCTATGGCTACACCTTC. It translates to CASSWEGAYGYTF.

The chain carries TRBV5-1 and TRBJ1-1; D is uncertain. Trimming shortened V by 0 bases and J by 0 bases, and 6 bases separated the two germline ends. The CDR3 spans 14 residues. Germline V gives CDR1 SGHRS, CDR2 YFSETQ. This CDR3 is CASSLVQLNTEAFF. The CDR3 region has the DNA TGCGCCAGCAGCTTGGTACAGCTGAACACTGAAGCTTTCTTT.

This clone came up a few times. The chain has TRBV4-1 and TRBJ1-3; no reliable D call. The CDR3 loop spans 16 amino acids. Germline CDR1 MGHRA, CDR2 YSYEKL. V lost 4 bases and J 4 bases, leaving 17 bases between the germline ends. CDR3 DNA sequence: TGCGCCAGCAGCCCTACCCCCACCCTTCGGGGAAACACCATATATTTT. Translation gives CASSPTPTLRGNTIYF.

Comments on this clone: The sample holds other DNA sequences that translate to the same CDR3. The rearrangement joins TRBV2 to TRBJ1-3, with 7 bases identical to TRBD1. J gave up 4 bases and V 7 bases, and 4 bases lay outside the gene matches. Germline V gene lookup returns CDR1 SNHLY and CDR2 FYNNEI. The CDR3 is made up of 13 amino acids. The chain's CDR3 is CASKRGPGNTIYF. The CDR3 DNA is TGTGCCAGCAAAAGGGGGCCAGGAAACACCATATATTTT.

The CDR3 protein is CASSSDRGGGYTF. DNA of the CDR3: TGCGCCAGCAGTTCTGACAGGGGTGGGGGCTACACCTTC. The chain carries TRBV5-1 and TRBJ1-2; 8 bases match TRBD1. Germline V lookup: CDR1 SGHRS, CDR2 YFSETQ. This CDR3 has 13 residues. Trimming removed 5 bases from V and 8 bases from J; junction bases left unmatched: 8.

Remarks on this clone: The identical CDR3 is also encoded by other nucleotide sequences in the sample. J is TRBJ1-5 and V is TRBV2; TRBD1 agrees at 7 bases. Germline CDR1 SNHLY, CDR2 FYNNEI. This CDR3 contains 13 residues. With V trimmed by 9 bases and J by 4 bases, 6 bases remained unmatched. CDR3 in DNA: TGTGCCAGTCAGGACAGGCGGAATCAGCCCCAGCATTTT. It codes for CASQDRRNQPQHF. The full variable domain, completed using reference TRBV2 and TRBJ1-5, is EPEVTQTPSHQVTQMGQEVILRCVPISNHLYFYWYRQILGQKVEFLVSFYNNEISEKSEIFDDQFSVERPDGSNFTLKIRSTKLEDSAMYFCASQDRRNQPQHFGDGTRLSIL.

This rearrangement joins TRBV29-1 to TRBJ2-1, with TRBD2 as a possible D gene (6 bases). CDR3 length equals 13 residues. Looked up from germline, CDR1 is SQVTM and CDR2 is ANQGSEA. The V end was cut by 7 bases, the J end by 2 bases, with 12 bases between. The CDR3, as DNA: TGCAGCGCGCGACTAGTCCCCTACAATGAGCAGTTCTTC. Translated: CSARLVPYNEQFF.

The V gene is TRBV18, the J gene TRBJ2-2; D remains ambiguous. Trimming shortened V by 2 bases and J by 4 bases, and 8 bases separated the two germline ends. In germline, CDR1 is KGHSH, CDR2 LQKENI. The CDR3 has 14 amino acids. CDR3: CASSPMDGTGELFF. The CDR3 bases are TGTGCCAGCTCACCAATGGATGGCACCGGGGAGCTGTTTTTT.

The rearrangement links TRBV7-9 to TRBJ2-5, with D possibly TRBD1 on 6 matching bases. The V end was cut by 4 bases, the J end by 2 bases, with 14 bases between. The CDR3 runs to 15 residues. Germline CDR1 reads SEHNR; CDR2 reads FQNEAQ (reference sequence). The CDR3: CASSSDRTYQETQYF. The CDR3 region has the DNA TGTGCCAGCAGCTCAGACAGGACATATCAAGAGACCCAGTACTTC.

V usage is TRBV7-6 and J usage is TRBJ2-1, with 9 bases that match TRBD2. The CDR3 extends over 17 amino acids. V dropped 5 bases and J dropped 6; count of bases not matched to a gene: 14. Germline V gene lookup returns CDR1 SGHVS and CDR2 FNYEAQ. CDR3 region: CASSPGYRTSARNEQFF. The CDR3 DNA follows: TGTGCCAGCAGCCCAGGGTATCGGACTAGCGCCCGCAATGAGCAGTTCTTC.

The chain has TRBV14 and TRBJ2-3; TRBD1 might be the D (6 bases). V was shortened by 0 bases and J by 5 bases, with 15 bases between the two germline ends. The CDR3 has 16 residues. Germline-derived CDR1 and CDR2 are SGHDN and FVKESK. The CDR3 DNA reads TGTGCCAGCAGCCAAGATTTAGGACAGATAGAAGATACGCAGTATTTT. This encodes CASSQDLGQIEDTQYF.

The chain has TRBV2 and TRBJ2-3; the D gene could be TRBD1 or TRBD2 (6 bases each). The CDR3 consists of 15 residues. Trimming stripped 6 bases from V and 8 bases from J, with 21 bases between. Germline CDR1 and CDR2: SNHLY and FYNNEI. The CDR3 sequence is CASRAGHREEGTQYF. The CDR3 DNA reads TGTGCCAGCAGGGCGGGACATAGGGAGGAAGGTACGCAGTATTTT.

The chain joins TRBV28 to TRBJ2-7, with 7 positions matching TRBD1. Germline V gives CDR1 MDHEN, CDR2 SYDVKM. The J segment lost 2 bases and the V segment lost 10 bases, leaving 8 bases of the junction unmatched. The CDR3 has 13 residues. CDR3 DNA: TGTGCCACCAGAGGGGGCGGACCCTACGAGCAGTACTTC. It yields the protein CATRGGGPYEQYF.

The J gene is TRBJ2-7, the V gene TRBV19; 9 bases match TRBD1. The ends lost 5 bases at V and 1 base at J; junction bases unmatched: 6. This CDR3 is built from 15 residues. CDR1 is LNHDA, CDR2 SQIVND, per germline (reference sequence). This CDR3 is CASSRDRARSYEQYF. Written as DNA, the CDR3 is TGTGCCAGTAGTCGGGACAGGGCTCGGTCCTACGAGCAGTACTTC.

The CDR3 spells CASSMLLAGHNEQFF. The CDR3 region has the DNA TGTGCCAGTAGTATGTTGCTAGCGGGGCACAATGAGCAGTTCTTC. The V and J genes are TRBV19 and TRBJ2-1, with 9 positions matching TRBD2. Germline V gene data show CDR1 as LNHDA and CDR2 as SQIVND (reference sequence). The CDR3 loop spans 15 amino acids. With V trimmed by 3 bases and J by 5 bases, 5 bases remained unmatched.

About this clone: The sample holds other DNA sequences that translate to the same CDR3. The chain has TRBV19 and TRBJ2-2; the D is unclear. V lost 2 bases, J lost 6 bases, and 1 base lay in between. The CDR3 extends over 11 amino acids. Per the germline V gene, CDR1 is LNHDA and CDR2 is SQIVND (reference sequence). Here the CDR3 DNA reads TGTGCCAGTAGTATATCCGGGGAGCTGTTTTTT. As protein: CASSISGELFF.

The CDR3, as DNA: TGCGCCAGCAGCCACCCAAGGGGGCAGGCACGCCTTTATGGCTACACCTTC. Encoded protein: CASSHPRGQARLYGYTF. J is TRBJ1-2 and V is TRBV5-1; 7 bases line up with TRBD1. The V and J ends lost 4 bases and 5 bases, in that order; junction bases with no gene match: 17. Germline assignment: CDR1 SGHRS and CDR2 YFSETQ. CDR3 length equals 17 residues.

V is TRBV19 and J is TRBJ2-1, with 9 bases that match TRBD1. CDR3 length: 15 residues. V shed 5 bases and J 3 bases; nucleotides not matched to a gene: 5. CDR1 LNHDA and CDR2 SQIVND come from the germline V gene (reference sequence). This chain's CDR3 is CASSGTGRRYNEQFF. CDR3 bases: TGTGCCAGTAGTGGGACAGGGAGACGCTACAATGAGCAGTTCTTC.